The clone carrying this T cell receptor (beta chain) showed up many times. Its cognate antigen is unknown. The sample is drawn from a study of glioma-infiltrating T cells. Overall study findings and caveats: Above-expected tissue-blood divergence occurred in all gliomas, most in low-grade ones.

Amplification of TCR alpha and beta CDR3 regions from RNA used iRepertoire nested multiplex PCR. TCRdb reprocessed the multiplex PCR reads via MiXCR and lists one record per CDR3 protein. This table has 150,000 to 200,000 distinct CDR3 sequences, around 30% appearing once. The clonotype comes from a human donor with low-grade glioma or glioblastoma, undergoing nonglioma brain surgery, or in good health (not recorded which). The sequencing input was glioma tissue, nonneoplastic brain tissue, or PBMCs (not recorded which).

The CDR3 protein is CASSQGRMNTEAFF. The CDR3 DNA reads as TGTGCCAGCAGCCAAGGGAGGATGAACACTGAAGCTTTCTTT. The rearrangement uses TRBV3-1 and TRBJ1-1, with no clear D. Per germline, CDR1 LGHDT and CDR2 YNNKEL (reference sequence). V was clipped by 1 base and J by 0 bases, with 6 bases between them. The CDR3 totals 14 residues.